These T cell receptor beta chains were read from a single sample in a study of cytomegalovirus exposure and HLA in healthy donors. The table came from immunoSEQ multiplex PCR; TCRdb's copy has only in-frame clones and leaves some out. The sample gives 60,000 to 85,000 clones, 74% of which show up once; over 10% is in the top ten. The specimen was PBMCs. These receptors all come from a human donor in good health. The CDR3 runs from the conserved cysteine through the conserved F or W. A D gene is named only where the DNA matches it firmly. Clone size is shown for a subset of rows, as once, few, many or a class of expanded clone.

j_gene	v_gene	abundance	d_gene	CDR3nt	CDR3aa
TRBJ1-2	TRBV7-2	-	TRBD1	TGTGCCAGCAGCTTACGGACAGGGCTCAACTATGGCTACACCTTC	CASSLRTGLNYGYTF
TRBJ1-1	TRBV2	once	TRBD1	TGTGCCAGCAGAGGACAGGCGAACACTGAAGCTTTCTTT	CASRGQANTEAFF
TRBJ2-5	TRBV4-1	-	-	TGCGCCAGCAGCCAAAACATCCAAGAGACCCAGTACTTC	CASSQNIQETQYF
TRBJ1-2	TRBV6-1	-	-	TGTGCCAGCAGTTTCCAGGGGACCTATGGCTACACCTTC	CASSFQGTYGYTF
TRBJ2-2	TRBV6-5	few	-	TGTGCCAGCAGAATAAGCGGGTTGGGGGAGCTGTTTTTT	CASRISGLGELFF
TRBJ1-5	TRBV6-1	-	TRBD1	TGTGCCAGCGGGACAGGGGAGGCTCAGCCCCAGCATTTT	CASGTGEAQPQHF
TRBJ1-1	TRBV7-9	-	TRBD1	TGTGCCAGCAGCCCCCAGGGGGGCGGCACTGAAGCTTTCTTT	CASSPQGGGTEAFF
TRBJ2-6	TRBV11-3	-	-	TGTGCCAGCAGCTTAGGCGGCTCTCTTTTGAGTGGGGCCAACGTCCTGACTTTC	CASSLGGSLLSGANVLTF
TRBJ2-7	TRBV13	-	TRBD2	TGTGCCAGCAGCTTAGGCCGGGTAGCGGGCGACTCCTACGAGCAGTACTTC	CASSLGRVAGDSYEQYF
TRBJ1-5	TRBV5-1	-	TRBD1	TGCGCCAGATGCCCAACCGGACAGGCCTTCTGGCAGCCCCAGCATTTT	CARCPTGQAFWQPQHF
TRBJ1-2	TRBV5-1	-	TRBD1	TGCGCCAGCAGCTTGGACAGGGGGCCATATGGCTACACCTTC	CASSLDRGPYGYTF
TRBJ2-7	TRBV6-1	few	TRBD1	TGTGCCAGCAGTTTACCCCGGGACAGTGACTACGAGCAGTACTTC	CASSLPRDSDYEQYF
TRBJ1-3	TRBV27	-	-	TGTGCCAGCAGTTTACGGCAGGGAGGAAACACCATATATTTT	CASSLRQGGNTIYF
TRBJ1-4	TRBV7-9	-	TRBD1	TGTGCCAGCAGCGGCAGGGGGTTGGGAGAAAAACTGTTTTTT	CASSGRGLGEKLFF
TRBJ2-7	TRBV10-3	-	TRBD2	TGTGCCATCAGGGCGGGAGTTTACGTCGACGAGCAGTACTTC	CAIRAGVYVDEQYF
TRBJ1-4	TRBV6-1	-	TRBD1	TGTGCCAGCAGTGAATGGGAGACAGGGGATGAAAAACTGTTTTTT	CASSEWETGDEKLFF
TRBJ1-2	TRBV13	-	-	TGTGCCAGCAGCTTAGGGGTTCCGGTTGGCTACACCTTC	CASSLGVPVGYTF
TRBJ2-1	TRBV4-1	-	TRBD2	TGCGCCAGCAGCCTGATACTAGCGGGGCTTTCCTACAATGAGCAGTTCTTC	CASSLILAGLSYNEQFF
TRBJ2-7	TRBV6-1	few	-	TGTGCCAGCAGTGAAGTCGGCGGTTCCTACGAGCAGTACTTC	CASSEVGGSYEQYF
TRBJ2-6	TRBV5-1	-	-	TGCGCCAGCAGCTTCCGACTAGGGGCCAACGTCCTGACTTTC	CASSFRLGANVLTF
TRBJ1-1	TRBV5-5	-	TRBD1	TGTGCCAGCAGCTCCGGGACAGCGAACACTGAAGCTTTCTTT	CASSSGTANTEAFF
TRBJ1-5	TRBV7-8	once	-	TGTGCCAGCAGCTTATCGTACACCGGCGGTCAGCCCCAGCATTTT	CASSLSYTGGQPQHF
TRBJ2-1	TRBV30	-	-	TGTGCCTGGATTAACGGAGGAAACAATGAGCAGTTCTTC	CAWINGGNNEQFF
TRBJ1-3	TRBV9	few	-	TGTGCCAGCAGCGTAGGACACAGCTCTGGAAACACCATATATTTT	CASSVGHSSGNTIYF
TRBJ2-7	TRBV30	-	TRBD1	TGTGCCTGGAGTGTAGGGACAGACAGCTCCTACGAGCAGTACTTC	CAWSVGTDSSYEQYF
TRBJ2-5	TRBV9	-	TRBD1	TGTGCCAGCAGCGTAGGGGGGACAGGGGCTGAGGCCCAGTACTTC	CASSVGGTGAEAQYF
TRBJ1-2	TRBV29-1	-	-	TGCAGCGCCTCTGGGGGGGGAAACTATGGCTACACCTTC	CSASGGGNYGYTF
TRBJ1-1	TRBV4-1	once	-	TGCGCCAGCAGCCAAGATTCCCTTAAGAACACTGAAGCTTTCTTT	CASSQDSLKNTEAFF
TRBJ1-2	TRBV29-1	few	TRBD1	TGCAGCGTTGAGCCTCGGGACAGCAACTATGGCTACACCTTC	CSVEPRDSNYGYTF
TRBJ1-2	TRBV6-1	-	-	TGTGCCAGCACCAAACAGGGTTACGGAAACTATGGCTACACCTTC	CASTKQGYGNYGYTF
TRBJ1-3	TRBV2	-	TRBD1	TGTGCCAGCAGGGGACAGGGGGATGGAAACACCATATATTTT	CASRGQGDGNTIYF
TRBJ2-2	TRBV29-1	-	-	TGCAGCGTTCTAATTAGTCCCGGGGAGCTGTTTTTT	CSVLISPGELFF
TRBJ2-2	TRBV7-3	-	-	TGTGCCAGCAGACGCGACAGGACCAACACCGGGGAGCTGTTTTTT	CASRRDRTNTGELFF
TRBJ2-7	TRBV5-1	-	-	TGCGCCAGCAGCTTGGTAGTTGGACAGAGATACGAGCAGTACTTC	CASSLVVGQRYEQYF
TRBJ2-3	TRBV30	-	TRBD2	TGTGCCTGGAGCGGACTAGCCGATACGCAGTATTTT	CAWSGLADTQYF
TRBJ2-6	TRBV7-9	few	TRBD1	TGTGCCAGCAGTCGACAGGGGGGCTCTGGGGCCAACGTCCTGACTTTC	CASSRQGGSGANVLTF
TRBJ2-2	TRBV9	-	TRBD1	TGTGCCAGCAGCGTAGGGGACAGCACCGGGGAGCTGTTTTTT	CASSVGDSTGELFF
TRBJ1-1	TRBV5-1	-	-	TGCGCCAGCAGCTCGACGACAGGACCGAACACTGAAGCTTTCTTT	CASSSTTGPNTEAFF
TRBJ2-1	TRBV29-1	-	-	TGCAGCGTTGAAGCTCGACTCACTTACAATGAGCAGTTCTTC	CSVEARLTYNEQFF
TRBJ1-3	TRBV5-1	-	TRBD1	TGCGCCAGCAGTTCGGGACAGCTTGGAAACACCATATATTTT	CASSSGQLGNTIYF
TRBJ1-2	TRBV6-1	-	-	TGTGCCAGCAGTGAGCGGGGCGCCTCACTCTTTTACTATGGCTACACCTTC	CASSERGASLFYYGYTF
TRBJ2-7	TRBV4-1	-	TRBD2	TGCGCCAGCAGCCCTAGCGGGACTACCTACGAGCAGTACTTC	CASSPSGTTYEQYF
TRBJ1-1	TRBV6-5	-	-	TGTGCCACCCGAAGACAGTACTTGAACACTGAAGCTTTCTTT	CATRRQYLNTEAFF
TRBJ1-1	TRBV15	-	-	TGTGCCACCAGCAGATACATCGGACATTCGAACACTGAAGCTTTCTTT	CATSRYIGHSNTEAFF
TRBJ1-2	TRBV19	few	-	TGTGCCACCCGAACAGGGAACTATGGCTACACCTTC	CATRTGNYGYTF
TRBJ2-3	TRBV27	-	TRBD1	TGTGCCAGCAGTCTCAGGGGGCGCGCAGATACGCAGTATTTT	CASSLRGRADTQYF
TRBJ2-1	TRBV29-1	-	TRBD1	TGCAGCGTTGAAGATACCCGGACAGGGCGCTACAATGAGCAGTTCTTC	CSVEDTRTGRYNEQFF
TRBJ1-2	TRBV9	-	-	TGTGCCAGCAGCGTAGCAGCAGGGGACTATGGCTACACCTTC	CASSVAAGDYGYTF